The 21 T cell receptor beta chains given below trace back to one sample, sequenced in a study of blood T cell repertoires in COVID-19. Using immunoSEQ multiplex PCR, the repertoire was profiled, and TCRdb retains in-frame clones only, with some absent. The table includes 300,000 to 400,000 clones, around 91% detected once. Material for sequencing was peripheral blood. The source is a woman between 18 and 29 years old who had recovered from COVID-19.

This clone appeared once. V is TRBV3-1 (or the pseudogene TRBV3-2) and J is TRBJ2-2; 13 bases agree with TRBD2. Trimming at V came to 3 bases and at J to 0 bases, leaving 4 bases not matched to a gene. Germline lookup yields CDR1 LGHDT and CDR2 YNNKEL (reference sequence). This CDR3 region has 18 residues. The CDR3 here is CASSQAGLAGSNTGELFF. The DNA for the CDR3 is TGTGCCAGCAGCCAGGCGGGACTAGCGGGATCGAACACCGGGGAGCTGTTTTTT.

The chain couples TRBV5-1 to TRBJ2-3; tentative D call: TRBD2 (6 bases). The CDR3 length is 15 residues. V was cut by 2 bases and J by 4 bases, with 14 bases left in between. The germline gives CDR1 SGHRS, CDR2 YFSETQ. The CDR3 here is CASSFRDSSSDTQYF. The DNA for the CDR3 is TGCGCCAGCAGCTTCCGGGACTCCTCTTCAGATACGCAGTATTTT.

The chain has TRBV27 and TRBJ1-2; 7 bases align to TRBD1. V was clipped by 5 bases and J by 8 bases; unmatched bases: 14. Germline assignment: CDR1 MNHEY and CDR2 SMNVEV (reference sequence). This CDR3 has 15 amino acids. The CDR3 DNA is TGTGCCAGCAGTCTCATCAGGGGGGAATTGGAAGGCTACACCTTC. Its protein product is CASSLIRGELEGYTF.

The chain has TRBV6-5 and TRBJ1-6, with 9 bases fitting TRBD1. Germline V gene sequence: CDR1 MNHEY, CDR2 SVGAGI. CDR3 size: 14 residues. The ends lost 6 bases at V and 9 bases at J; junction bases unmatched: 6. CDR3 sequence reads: CASSSGTGTSPLHF. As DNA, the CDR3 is TGTGCCAGCAGCTCCGGGACAGGGACTTCACCCCTCCACTTT.

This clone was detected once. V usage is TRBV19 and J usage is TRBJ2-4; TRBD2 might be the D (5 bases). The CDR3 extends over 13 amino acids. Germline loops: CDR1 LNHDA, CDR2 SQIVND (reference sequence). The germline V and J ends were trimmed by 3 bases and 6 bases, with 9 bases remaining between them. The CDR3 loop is CASSMGEGNIQYF. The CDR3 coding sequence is TGTGCCAGTAGTATGGGAGAGGGAAACATTCAGTACTTC. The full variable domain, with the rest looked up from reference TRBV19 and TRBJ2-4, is DGGITQSPKYLFRKEGQNVTLSCEQNLNHDAMYWYRQDPGQGLRLIYYSQIVNDFQKGDIAEGYSVSREKKESFPLTVTSAQKNPTAFYLCASSMGEGNIQYFGAGTRLSVL.

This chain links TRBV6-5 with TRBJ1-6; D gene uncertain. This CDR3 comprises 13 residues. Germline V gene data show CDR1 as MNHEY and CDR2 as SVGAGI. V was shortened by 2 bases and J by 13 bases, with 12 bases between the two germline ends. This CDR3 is CASSYGDSLPLHF. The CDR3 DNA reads TGTGCCAGCAGTTACGGTGACTCTCTGCCCCTCCACTTT.

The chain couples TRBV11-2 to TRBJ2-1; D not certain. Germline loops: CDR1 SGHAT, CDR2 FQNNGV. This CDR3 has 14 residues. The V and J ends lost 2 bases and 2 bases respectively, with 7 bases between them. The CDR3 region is CASSLLSTYNEQFF. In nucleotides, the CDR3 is TGTGCCAGCAGCTTACTTAGTACCTACAATGAGCAGTTCTTC.

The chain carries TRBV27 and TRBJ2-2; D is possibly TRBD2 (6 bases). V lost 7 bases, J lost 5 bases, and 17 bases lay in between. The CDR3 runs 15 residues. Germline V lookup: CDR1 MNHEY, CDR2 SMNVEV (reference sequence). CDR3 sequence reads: CASTETWGGTGELFF. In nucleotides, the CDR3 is TGTGCCAGCACGGAGACTTGGGGAGGTACCGGGGAGCTGTTTTTT.

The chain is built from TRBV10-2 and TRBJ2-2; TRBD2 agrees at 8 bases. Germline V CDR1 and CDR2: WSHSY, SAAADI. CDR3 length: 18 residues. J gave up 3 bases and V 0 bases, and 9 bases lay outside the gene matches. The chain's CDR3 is CASSESIRREDYTGELFF. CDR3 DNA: TGCGCCAGCAGTGAGTCGATTAGGCGGGAGGACTACACCGGGGAGCTGTTTTTT.

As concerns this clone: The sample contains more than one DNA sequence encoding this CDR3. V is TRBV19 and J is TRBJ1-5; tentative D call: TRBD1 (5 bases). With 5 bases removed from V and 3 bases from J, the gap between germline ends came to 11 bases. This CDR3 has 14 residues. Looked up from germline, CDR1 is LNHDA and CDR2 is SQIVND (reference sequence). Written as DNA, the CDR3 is TGTGCCAGTAGTCTTGGACATTCCAATCAGCCCCAGCATTTT. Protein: CASSLGHSNQPQHF.

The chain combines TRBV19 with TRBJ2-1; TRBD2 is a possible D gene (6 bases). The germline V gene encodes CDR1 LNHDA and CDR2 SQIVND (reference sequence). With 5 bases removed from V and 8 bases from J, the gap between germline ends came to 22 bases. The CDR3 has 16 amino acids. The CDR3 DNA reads TGTGCCAGTAGTGTGAACCCGGGACTGGGGTCAGATGAGCAGTTCTTC. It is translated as CASSVNPGLGSDEQFF. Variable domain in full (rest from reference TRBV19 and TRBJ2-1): DGGITQSPKYLFRKEGQNVTLSCEQNLNHDAMYWYRQDPGQGLRLIYYSQIVNDFQKGDIAEGYSVSREKKESFPLTVTSAQKNPTAFYLCASSVNPGLGSDEQFFGPGTRLTVL.

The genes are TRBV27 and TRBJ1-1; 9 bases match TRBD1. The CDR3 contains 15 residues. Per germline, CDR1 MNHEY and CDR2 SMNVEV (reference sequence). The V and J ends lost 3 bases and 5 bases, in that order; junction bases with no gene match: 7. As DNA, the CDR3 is TGTGCCAGCAGTTTCCTAGGACAGGGGAGGACTGAAGCTTTCTTT. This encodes CASSFLGQGRTEAFF.

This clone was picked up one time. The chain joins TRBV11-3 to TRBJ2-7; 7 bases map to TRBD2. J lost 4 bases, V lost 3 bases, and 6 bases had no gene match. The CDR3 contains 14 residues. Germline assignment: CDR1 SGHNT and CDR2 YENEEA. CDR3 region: CASSLREYGYEQYV. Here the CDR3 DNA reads TGTGCCAGCAGCTTGCGGGAGTATGGGTACGAGCAGTACGTC.

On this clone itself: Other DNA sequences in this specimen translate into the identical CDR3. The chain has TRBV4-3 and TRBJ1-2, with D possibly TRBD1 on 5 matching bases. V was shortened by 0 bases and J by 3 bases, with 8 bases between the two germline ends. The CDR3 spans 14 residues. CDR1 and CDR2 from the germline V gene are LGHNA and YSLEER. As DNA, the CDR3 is TGCGCCAGCAGCCAAGACAGGGTGGACTATGGCTACACCTTC. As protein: CASSQDRVDYGYTF.

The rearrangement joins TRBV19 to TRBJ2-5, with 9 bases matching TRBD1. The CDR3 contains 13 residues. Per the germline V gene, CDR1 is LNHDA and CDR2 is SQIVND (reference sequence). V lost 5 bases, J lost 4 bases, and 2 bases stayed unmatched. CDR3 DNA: TGTGCCAGTAGTCCGGACAGGGGAGAGACCCAGTACTTC. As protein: CASSPDRGETQYF.

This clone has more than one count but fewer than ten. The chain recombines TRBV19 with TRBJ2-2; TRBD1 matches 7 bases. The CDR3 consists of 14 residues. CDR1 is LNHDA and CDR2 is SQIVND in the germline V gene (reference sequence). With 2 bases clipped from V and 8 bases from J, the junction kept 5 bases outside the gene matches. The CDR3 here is CASSIRPDRGELFF. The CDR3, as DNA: TGTGCCAGTAGTATACGGCCGGACAGGGGGGAGCTGTTTTTT.

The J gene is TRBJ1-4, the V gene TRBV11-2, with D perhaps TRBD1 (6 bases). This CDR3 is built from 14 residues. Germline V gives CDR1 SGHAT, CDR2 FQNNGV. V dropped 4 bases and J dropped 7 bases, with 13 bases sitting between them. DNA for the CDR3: TGTGCCAGCAGCTATGGGGGCTCTGGTGAAAAACTGTTTTTT. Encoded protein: CASSYGGSGEKLFF.

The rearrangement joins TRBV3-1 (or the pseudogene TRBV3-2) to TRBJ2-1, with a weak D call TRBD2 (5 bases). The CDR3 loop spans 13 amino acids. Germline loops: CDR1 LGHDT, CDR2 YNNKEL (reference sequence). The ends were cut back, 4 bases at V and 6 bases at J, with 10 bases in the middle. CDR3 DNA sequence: TGTGCCAGCAGCCGGGGTAGCGTCAATGAGCAGTTCTTC. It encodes CASSRGSVNEQFF.

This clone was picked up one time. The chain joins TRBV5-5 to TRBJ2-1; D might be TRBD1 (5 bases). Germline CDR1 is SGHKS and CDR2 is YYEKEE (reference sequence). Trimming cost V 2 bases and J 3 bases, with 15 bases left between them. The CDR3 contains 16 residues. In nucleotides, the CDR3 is TGTGCCAGCAGCTTTGGACGTGACAGCGTCTACAATGAGCAGTTCTTC. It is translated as CASSFGRDSVYNEQFF.

The CDR3 region is CASSQDKTGVGYEQYV. The CDR3 nucleotides are TGCGCCAGCAGCCAAGATAAAACAGGGGTCGGGTACGAGCAGTACGTC. The V and J genes are TRBV4-3 and TRBJ2-7, with 7 bases lining up with TRBD1. Germline V gene data show CDR1 as LGHNA and CDR2 as YSLEER. This CDR3 has 16 amino acids. V lost 0 bases to trimming and J lost 4 bases; unmatched junction nucleotides: 9.

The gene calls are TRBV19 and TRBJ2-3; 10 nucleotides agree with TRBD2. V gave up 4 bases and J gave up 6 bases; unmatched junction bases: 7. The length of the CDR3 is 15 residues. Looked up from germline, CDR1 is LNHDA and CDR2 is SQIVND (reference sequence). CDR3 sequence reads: CASSNKREGSDTQYF. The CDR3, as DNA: TGTGCCAGTAGTAACAAGCGGGAGGGCAGTGATACGCAGTATTTT.